These 15 T cell receptor beta chains were all obtained from the same sample, sequenced in a study of cytomegalovirus exposure and HLA in healthy donors (dated by TCRdb to between 2016 and 2019). The library was generated by the immunoSEQ multiplex PCR assay. A mixture of 60 forward primers for TCR Vbeta segments and 13 reverse primers for TCR Jbeta segments was used in the multiplex PCR. Not all clones reach the TCRdb copy of this immuneACCESS table, which keeps in-frame sequences only. Checked studies attribute under half of the gap to unresolved V genes and leave the rest unexplained. The sample contains about 130,000 clones, 76% of them found a single time. The ten largest clones represent approximately 3.4% of the sample. The sample consisted of PBMCs. These receptors were taken from a man in his forties in good health and CMV-seronegative.

This clone has a handful of counts. The chain employs TRBV6-1 and TRBJ2-7; perhaps TRBD1 as D (6 bases). Per the germline V gene, CDR1 is MNHNS and CDR2 is SASEGT. CDR3 size: 13 residues. V was trimmed by 2 bases and J by 7 bases, leaving 12 bases between them. The CDR3 is CASSELGAEEQYF. The CDR3, as DNA: TGTGCCAGCAGTGAACTGGGGGCGGAGGAGCAGTACTTC.

This chain joins TRBV7-8 and TRBJ2-3; possibly TRBD2 for D (5 bases). V was shortened by 3 bases and J by 3 bases, with 13 bases between the two germline ends. CDR1 SGHVS and CDR2 FQNEAQ come from the germline V gene. The CDR3 consists of 15 residues. The DNA of the CDR3 is TGTGCCAGCAGCTTCACTCAGTCGGGAACAGATACGCAGTATTTT. Translation: CASSFTQSGTDTQYF. Drawing the rest from reference TRBV7-8 and TRBJ2-3, the complete variable domain is GAGVSQSPRYKVAKRGQDVALRCDPISGHVSLFWYQQALGQGPEFLTYFQNEAQLDKSGLPSDRFFAERPEGSVSTLKIQRTQQEDSAVYLCASSFTQSGTDTQYFGPGTRLTVL.

This chain uses TRBV4-1 with TRBJ2-5; tentative D call: TRBD1 (5 bases). CDR1 is MGHRA, CDR2 YSYEKL, per germline. The V gene lost 5 bases and the J gene lost 7 bases, with 17 bases spanning the gap. CDR3 size: 14 residues. CDR3 residues: CASSFGRAPATQYF. The CDR3 coding sequence is TGCGCCAGCAGCTTTGGCAGGGCCCCCGCGACCCAGTACTTC.

The rearrangement joins TRBV6-5 to TRBJ2-5, with D unresolved. V gave up 8 bases and J gave up 5 bases, with 9 bases separating them. CDR1 MNHEY and CDR2 SVGAGI come from the germline V gene. The CDR3 covers 11 residues. This CDR3 reads CASFTGETQYF. The CDR3 coding sequence is TGTGCCAGCTTCACCGGGGAGACCCAGTACTTC.

This chain connects TRBV7-3 to TRBJ2-5; D tentatively fits TRBD1 or TRBD2 (5 bases each). TRBJ2-7 matches the DNA end more closely, so the J call is doubtful. The CDR3 is made up of 15 amino acids. The V gene's germline CDR1 is SGHTA and CDR2 FQGTGA. The CDR3 bases are TGTGCCAGCAGCTTAGGTGGTGGGGGCTCCTACGAGCAGTACTTC. Encoded protein: CASSLGGGGSYEQYF.

The V call is TRBV6-5, the J call TRBJ2-2, with D perhaps TRBD1 (7 bases). This CDR3 contains 15 residues. Per germline, CDR1 MNHEY and CDR2 SVGAGI. V lost 6 bases to trimming and J lost 6 bases, with 17 bases between them. CDR3 nucleotide sequence: TGTGCCAGCAGGAGCAGGGCAGGGGGGTCCGGGGAGCTGTTTTTT. Translated, it gives CASRSRAGGSGELFF.

The V gene is TRBV5-6, the J gene TRBJ2-5; perhaps TRBD2 as D (7 bases). The CDR3 is 14 residues long. The V gene's germline CDR1 is SGHDT and CDR2 YYEEEE. V was cut by 0 bases and J by 4 bases, with 10 bases left in between. The CDR3 reads CASSLGGGRETQYF. The CDR3 DNA reads TGTGCCAGCAGCTTGGGGGGGGGCAGAGAGACCCAGTACTTC.

V gene TRBV4-1 combines with J gene TRBJ2-7; D is uncertain. The CDR3 loop spans 16 amino acids. V dropped 4 bases and J dropped 0 bases, with 16 bases sitting between them. CDR1 and CDR2 (germline): MGHRA, YSYEKL. The CDR3: CASSLLPQASSYEQYF. The CDR3 DNA reads as TGCGCCAGCAGCCTCCTCCCCCAGGCGAGCTCCTACGAGCAGTACTTC.

The chain couples TRBV4-1 to TRBJ2-3; 11 nucleotides agree with TRBD1. The germline gives CDR1 MGHRA, CDR2 YSYEKL. V lost 6 bases, J lost 0 bases, and 5 bases stayed unmatched. This CDR3 has 16 amino acids. The chain's CDR3 is CASRGQGALSTDTQYF. DNA for the CDR3: TGCGCCAGCAGAGGACAGGGGGCGCTTAGCACAGATACGCAGTATTTT.

V is TRBV19 and J is TRBJ1-2; no clear D gene. Trimming cost V 2 bases and J 0 bases, with 10 bases left between them. This CDR3 comprises 15 residues. Germline CDR1 and CDR2: LNHDA and SQIVND (reference sequence). CDR3 residues: CASSIWSTTNYGYTF. The CDR3 bases are TGTGCCAGTAGTATATGGAGCACCACTAACTATGGCTACACCTTC.

The chain has TRBV5-6 and TRBJ2-5; TRBD2 aligns across 12 bases. The ends lost 4 bases at V and 11 bases at J; junction bases unmatched: 12. The CDR3 runs 15 residues. Germline V CDR1 and CDR2: SGHDT, YYEEEE. CDR3 sequence (DNA): TGTGCCAGCAGCGTCCTGACTAGCGGGAGTTCTAGGCAGTACTTC. It specifies CASSVLTSGSSRQYF.

The V call is TRBV5-6, the J call TRBJ2-7; TRBD1 agrees at 7 bases. The germline CDR1 and CDR2 sequences are SGHDT and YYEEEE. This CDR3 has 15 residues. The V segment lost 0 bases and the J segment 6 bases; nucleotides outside the gene matches: 9. This CDR3 reads CASSLEGAIRSEQYF. CDR3 nucleotide sequence: TGTGCCAGCAGCTTGGAGGGGGCGATTCGCTCCGAGCAGTACTTC.

The J gene is TRBJ1-1, the V gene TRBV4-3; D is unresolved. Looked up from germline, CDR1 is LGHNA and CDR2 is YSLEER. V was shortened by 0 bases and J by 3 bases, with 23 bases between the two germline ends. This CDR3 has 19 amino acids. The CDR3 region is CASSQDLSGMGGVDTEAFF. The CDR3 bases are TGCGCCAGCAGCCAAGATCTGTCGGGGATGGGTGGTGTTGACACTGAAGCTTTCTTT.

This clone was detected a few times. This sequence joins TRBV5-7 and TRBJ1-2, with a tentative D call TRBD1 (5 bases). TRBV5-7 is designated an ORF whose function remains uncertain. This CDR3 contains 15 residues. Trimming took 4 bases from V and 4 from J, leaving 17 bases between them. The CDR3 spells CASSNGWGGGYGYTF. CDR3 nucleotide sequence: TGTGCCAGCAGCAATGGTTGGGGGGGAGGCTATGGCTACACCTTC.

V and J are TRBV19 and TRBJ2-7, with D perhaps TRBD1 (6 bases). The ends were cut back, 11 bases at V and 0 bases at J, with 14 bases in the middle. Germline loops: CDR1 LNHDA, CDR2 SQIVND (reference sequence). The CDR3 loop spans 13 amino acids. CDR3 bases: TGTGCCTCCCCGACAGGCGACTCCTACGAGCAGTACTTC. It specifies CASPTGDSYEQYF.